These T cell receptor beta chains were read from a single sample in a study of blood T cell repertoires in COVID-19. The repertoire was sequenced with immunoSEQ multiplex PCR; TCRdb's copy has only in-frame clones and lacks some. The sample has about 440,000 clones; about 90% are singletons. The material sequenced was PBMCs or T cells enriched from blood (not recorded which). The receptors shown here come from a woman in her late teens or twenties with acute COVID-19. CDR3s include the opening cysteine and the closing phenylalanine or tryptophan. The order of the fields is clone size, D gene, J gene, V gene, CDR3 DNA, CDR3 protein. A D gene is named only where the DNA matches it firmly. Clone size is stated in some rows and not others, as once, few, many or a class when expanded.

size: once; D: TRBD1; J: TRBJ2-1; V: TRBV7-9; DNA: TGTGCCAGCAGCTTAGGGACAGGGGGTAACAATGAGCAGTTCTTC; CDR3: CASSLGTGGNNEQFF
size: .; D: TRBD2; J: TRBJ2-1; V: TRBV2; DNA: TGTGCCAGAGGGACTAGCGGTGTCAATGAGCAGTTCTTC; CDR3: CARGTSGVNEQFF
size: once; D: .; J: TRBJ1-1; V: TRBV29-1; DNA: TGCAGCGTTCAGAAGAACACTGAAGCTTTCTTT; CDR3: CSVQKNTEAFF
size: .; D: TRBD1; J: TRBJ1-1; V: TRBV5-1; DNA: TGCGCCAGCAGCTTGATGGGACAGGGGGTCGGTGTGAACACTGAAGCTTTCTTT; CDR3: CASSLMGQGVGVNTEAFF
size: .; D: TRBD1; J: TRBJ1-1; V: TRBV2; DNA: TGTGCCAGCAGTTACAGGGGGCCAATGAACACTGAAGCTTTCTTT; CDR3: CASSYRGPMNTEAFF
size: .; D: .; J: TRBJ1-1; V: TRBV10-2; DNA: TGCGCCAGCAGTGGGCTGGACAGTCACACTGAAGCTTTCTTT; CDR3: CASSGLDSHTEAFF
size: .; D: TRBD1; J: TRBJ2-5; V: TRBV27; DNA: TGTGCCAGCAGTTTATTACAGGGGCACGAGACCCAGTACTTC; CDR3: CASSLLQGHETQYF
size: .; D: TRBD1; J: TRBJ1-1; V: TRBV18; DNA: TGTGCCAGCTCACCGTTACAGGGGGCCGAGAACACTGAAGCTTTCTTT; CDR3: CASSPLQGAENTEAFF
size: .; D: .; J: TRBJ1-5; V: TRBV28; DNA: TGTGCCAGCAGAAAGGGGAGGTCCAATCAGCCCCAGCATTTT; CDR3: CASRKGRSNQPQHF
size: .; D: TRBD2; J: TRBJ2-2; V: TRBV18; DNA: TGTGCCAGCTCACGACCGGGACTAGCAACCTGGGAGCTGTTTTTT; CDR3: CASSRPGLATWELFF
size: .; D: .; J: TRBJ1-1; V: TRBV12-3/TRBV12-4; DNA: TGTGCCAGCAGAAACAGGGCCGAAGCTTTCTTT; CDR3: CASRNRAEAFF
size: few; D: TRBD1; J: TRBJ2-5; V: TRBV10-3; DNA: TGTGCCGGTTCAGGGGGATGGAAGGACCAAGAGACCCAGTACTTC; CDR3: CAGSGGWKDQETQYF
size: .; D: TRBD1; J: TRBJ2-2; V: TRBV24-1; DNA: TGTGCCACCAGACAGGGGGAGTCCGGGGAGCTGTTTTTT; CDR3: CATRQGESGELFF
size: .; D: TRBD1; J: TRBJ1-1; V: TRBV3-1/TRBV3-2; DNA: TGTGCCAGCAGCCAGGGACAGGGTCGGACTGAAGCTTTCTTT; CDR3: CASSQGQGRTEAFF
size: .; D: TRBD2; J: TRBJ2-5; V: TRBV30; DNA: TGTGCCTCAACTAGCGGGGAATACCAAGAGACCCAGTACTTC; CDR3: CASTSGEYQETQYF
size: .; D: .; J: TRBJ1-1; V: TRBV7-9; DNA: TGTGCCAGCAGCTTAAGAGAAACGAACACTGAAGCTTTCTTT; CDR3: CASSLRETNTEAFF
size: .; D: TRBD1; J: TRBJ1-5; V: TRBV20-1; DNA: TGCAGTGCTAGTCCATACCGGGACAGGGCCTATAGCAATCAGCCCCAGCATTTT; CDR3: CSASPYRDRAYSNQPQHF
size: .; D: .; J: TRBJ1-3; V: TRBV7-2; DNA: TGTGCCAGCACTCGTCCTGGAAACACCATATATTTT; CDR3: CASTRPGNTIYF
size: .; D: .; J: TRBJ2-3; V: TRBV18; DNA: TGTGCCAGCTCACCGAGGGAAACCGATACGCAGTATTTT; CDR3: CASSPRETDTQYF
size: .; D: .; J: TRBJ2-2; V: TRBV29-1; DNA: TGCAGCGTTGTGTTACAGGTGAACACCGGGGAGCTGTTTTTT; CDR3: CSVVLQVNTGELFF
size: .; D: .; J: TRBJ2-7; V: TRBV5-1; DNA: TGCGCCAGCAGCTTGTGGAAGGGGATTTCCTACGAGCAGTACTTC; CDR3: CASSLWKGISYEQYF
size: .; D: .; J: TRBJ2-3; V: TRBV7-3; DNA: TGTGCCAGCAGCTCATTAGCGGTTAGCACAGATACGCAGTATTTT; CDR3: CASSSLAVSTDTQYF
size: .; D: .; J: TRBJ2-7; V: TRBV19; DNA: TGTGCCAGTGGAGACAGGCTTTACGAGCAGTACTTC; CDR3: CASGDRLYEQYF
size: .; D: .; J: TRBJ2-7; V: TRBV21-1; DNA: TGTGCCAGCAGCAAAAGGAGGACAGGTACTTACGAGCAGTACTTC; CDR3: CASSKRRTGTYEQYF
size: .; D: .; J: TRBJ2-7; V: TRBV5-5; DNA: TGTGCCAGCAGCTTATCAGGGTACAAGCAGTACTTC; CDR3: CASSLSGYKQYF
size: .; D: .; J: TRBJ1-1; V: TRBV6-5; DNA: TGTGCCAGCAGTTACTTTGTGGGGACTAACACTGAAGCTTTCTTT; CDR3: CASSYFVGTNTEAFF
size: .; D: .; J: TRBJ2-7; V: TRBV7-9; DNA: TGTGCCAGCAGCTTGACGGAGGCTTTGGAGCAGTACTTC; CDR3: CASSLTEALEQYF
size: .; D: .; J: TRBJ1-1; V: TRBV20-1; DNA: TGCAGTGCGTCCAGGGTGGCTGAAGCTTTCTTT; CDR3: CSASRVAEAFF
size: once; D: .; J: TRBJ1-1; V: TRBV19; DNA: TGTGCCAGTAGTATCGGCGGGGTGGGGAACACTGAAGCTTTCTTT; CDR3: CASSIGGVGNTEAFF
size: .; D: TRBD2; J: TRBJ2-7; V: TRBV5-1; DNA: TGCGCCAGCAGCTGGACTAGCGGCCATCCGGGCGAGCAGTACTTC; CDR3: CASSWTSGHPGEQYF
size: few; D: .; J: TRBJ1-3; V: TRBV20-1; DNA: TGCAGTGTGACGGGTGGAAACACCATATATTTT; CDR3: CSVTGGNTIYF
size: .; D: .; J: TRBJ1-6; V: TRBV7-2; DNA: TGTGCCAGCAGCTTAGCTGGGGGAGGTAATTCACCCCTCCACTTT; CDR3: CASSLAGGGNSPLHF
size: .; D: TRBD1; J: TRBJ2-2; V: TRBV3-1/TRBV3-2; DNA: TGTGCCAGCAGCCAACAGGGGGCCACCGGGGAGCTGTTTTTT; CDR3: CASSQQGATGELFF
size: .; D: .; J: TRBJ2-1; V: TRBV21-1; DNA: TGTGCCAGCAGCAAATTATATACGGGAGGAGGAAATGAGCAGTTCTTC; CDR3: CASSKLYTGGGNEQFF
size: .; D: .; J: TRBJ2-5; V: TRBV7-3; DNA: TGTGCCAGCAGCTCTTACCCCCGTGGCACCCGGGGGGAGACCCAGTACTTC; CDR3: CASSSYPRGTRGETQYF
size: .; D: .; J: TRBJ2-3; V: TRBV28; DNA: TGTGCCAGCAGTTTATCCAGAGGTACTGTAGATACGCAGTATTTT; CDR3: CASSLSRGTVDTQYF
size: once; D: .; J: TRBJ2-3; V: TRBV28; DNA: TGTGCCAGCAGTGGCGTGATGACGGGGGCAGATACGCAGTATTTT; CDR3: CASSGVMTGADTQYF
size: .; D: .; J: TRBJ1-5; V: TRBV28; DNA: TGTGCCAGCAGTTTCTCCTTACTACAGGGTAGCAATCAGCCCCAGCATTTT; CDR3: CASSFSLLQGSNQPQHF
size: .; D: TRBD2; J: TRBJ2-7; V: TRBV27; DNA: TGTGCCAGCAGTTTCCAGACTAGCAGAACCTACGAGCAGTACTTC; CDR3: CASSFQTSRTYEQYF
size: .; D: .; J: TRBJ1-2; V: TRBV3-1/TRBV3-2; DNA: TGTGCCAGCAGCCAAGTCATCGACAGCCTATATGGCTACACCTTC; CDR3: CASSQVIDSLYGYTF
size: .; D: .; J: TRBJ1-5; V: TRBV2; DNA: TGTGCCAGCAGTGAGTCTGGGGGGGGTCAGCCCCAGCATTTT; CDR3: CASSESGGGQPQHF
size: once; D: TRBD1; J: TRBJ1-4; V: TRBV5-6; DNA: TGTGCCAGCAGCCTAACTGGACAGGGTGTCGGTGAAAAACTGTTTTTT; CDR3: CASSLTGQGVGEKLFF
size: .; D: .; J: TRBJ2-6; V: TRBV27; DNA: TGTGCCAGCAGTGGGGGGACTGGGGCCAACGTCCTGACTTTC; CDR3: CASSGGTGANVLTF
size: .; D: .; J: TRBJ2-7; V: TRBV7-9; DNA: TGTGCCAGCAGCTTCCGGGACTTACCCTACGAGCAGTACTTC; CDR3: CASSFRDLPYEQYF
size: few; D: TRBD1; J: TRBJ1-1; V: TRBV5-6; DNA: TGTGCCAGCAGCTTCTTAGGGGGCATGGGCACTGAAGCTTTCTTT; CDR3: CASSFLGGMGTEAFF
size: .; D: .; J: TRBJ1-6; V: TRBV6-5; DNA: TGTGCCAGCAGGGCAGACTATAATTCACCCCTCCACTTT; CDR3: CASRADYNSPLHF
size: .; D: .; J: TRBJ2-5; V: TRBV3-1/TRBV3-2; DNA: TGTGCCAGCAGCCGAGCGGACTATCGAGGAGAGACCCAGTACTTC; CDR3: CASSRADYRGETQYF
size: .; D: TRBD2; J: TRBJ2-7; V: TRBV7-9; DNA: TGTGCCAGCAGCTTTGAGATAGCGGGAGGGAGCTCCTACGAGCAGTACTTC; CDR3: CASSFEIAGGSSYEQYF
size: once; D: TRBD1; J: TRBJ2-7; V: TRBV15; DNA: TGTGCCACCAGCAGAGAGTGGGACAGACCTTACGAGCAGTACTTC; CDR3: CATSREWDRPYEQYF
size: .; D: .; J: TRBJ2-3; V: TRBV7-9; DNA: TGTGCCAGCAGCTTAGGGAGTAAAGATACGCAGTATTTT; CDR3: CASSLGSKDTQYF
size: .; D: .; J: TRBJ1-6; V: TRBV28; DNA: TGTGCCAGCAGTTTCTTAAATTCACCCCTCCACTTT; CDR3: CASSFLNSPLHF
size: once; D: .; J: TRBJ2-2; V: TRBV2; DNA: TGTGCCAGGGGGACGGGGGCGAACACCGGGGAGCTGTTTTTT; CDR3: CARGTGANTGELFF
size: few; D: TRBD1; J: TRBJ2-2; V: TRBV4-1; DNA: TGCGCCAGCAGCCAAGACCCCGACAGGGGGCGCTCCGGGGAGCTGTTTTTT; CDR3: CASSQDPDRGRSGELFF
size: .; D: .; J: TRBJ2-7; V: TRBV18; DNA: TGTGCCAGCTCAAAAATAGACAGCTCCTACGAGCAGTACTTC; CDR3: CASSKIDSSYEQYF
size: few; D: .; J: TRBJ1-6; V: TRBV6-1; DNA: TGTGCCAGCAGTGTTGGGGGCCGGCGATCACCCCTCCACTTT; CDR3: CASSVGGRRSPLHF
size: .; D: .; J: TRBJ2-1; V: TRBV10-3; DNA: TGTGCCATCAGTGAGTCGAGAGAGCAGTTCTTC; CDR3: CAISESREQFF
size: .; D: TRBD1; J: TRBJ1-1; V: TRBV7-3; DNA: TGTGCCAGCAGCTTAACAGACAGGGGCACTGAAGCTTTCTTT; CDR3: CASSLTDRGTEAFF
size: once; D: .; J: TRBJ1-6; V: TRBV6-6; DNA: TGTGGGACCCAGGGCCAGGATAATTCACCCCTCCACTTT; CDR3: CGTQGQDNSPLHF